Each of the 18 T cell receptor beta chains below was sequenced from the same sample in a study of blood T cell repertoires in COVID-19. The data were produced by immunoSEQ multiplex PCR, yet TCRdb's version contains in-frame clones alone and is incomplete. The sample holds some 53,000 clones, roughly 91% seen once. The sample consisted of peripheral blood. These receptors were taken from a human donor in a cohort sampled during active COVID-19.

The gene calls are TRBV13 and TRBJ1-2; 9 bases are shared with TRBD1. V lost 4 bases, J lost 8 bases, and 5 bases stayed unmatched. The CDR3 has 13 amino acids. From germline, CDR1 is PRHDT and CDR2 FYEKMQ (reference sequence). In DNA form, the CDR3 reads TGTGCCAGCAGCTATGACAGGGGGAGCGGCTACACCTTC. This encodes CASSYDRGSGYTF.

With respect to this clone: Relative to the germline gene, one junction end is altered; a read error may explain this. V and J are TRBV5-4 and TRBJ2-7; D possibly corresponds to TRBD1 (5 bases). Germline CDR1 SGHNT, CDR2 YYREEE (reference sequence). The CDR3 is 12 residues long. The CDR3 nucleotides are TGTGCCAGCAGCGGATTCGGACATAAGTTCTCTTTC. Its protein is CASSGFGHKFSF.

V and J are TRBV2 and TRBJ2-1; TRBD1 matches at 9 bases. From germline, CDR1 is SNHLY and CDR2 FYNNEI. The CDR3 runs to 14 residues. Trimming took 9 bases from V and 4 from J; bases not matched to a gene: 7. The CDR3 nucleotides read TGTGCCAGTCGTCCTGGGACAGGGTACAATGAGCAGTTCTTC. This gives the protein CASRPGTGYNEQFF.

The gene calls are TRBV12-3 or TRBV12-4 and TRBJ2-3; tentative D call: TRBD2 (6 bases). The CDR3 runs to 13 residues. Trimming removed 6 bases from V and 2 bases from J, with 9 bases in between. The CDR3 DNA reads TGTGCCAGCAGGGGACTCTCCACAGATACGCAGTATTTT. Protein product: CASRGLSTDTQYF.

This chain connects TRBV7-2 to TRBJ2-3; 9 nucleotides match TRBD2. CDR1 is SGHTA, CDR2 FQGNSA, per germline. The V and J ends lost 4 bases and 4 bases, in that order; junction bases with no gene match: 6. CDR3 size: 15 residues. CDR3 residues: CASSYLAGSADTQYF. The CDR3 nucleotides read TGTGCCAGCAGCTACCTAGCGGGGAGCGCAGATACGCAGTATTTT.

V gene TRBV19 combines with J gene TRBJ1-2; D unclear. The CDR3 totals 11 residues. V gave up 2 bases and J gave up 7 bases, with 5 bases separating them. The germline gives CDR1 LNHDA, CDR2 SQIVND (reference sequence). CDR3 loop: CASSIQRGYTF. The CDR3 coding sequence is TGTGCCAGTAGTATACAGCGTGGCTACACCTTC.

V is TRBV30 and J is TRBJ1-1; tentatively, D is TRBD1 (5 bases). V shed 2 bases and J shed 5 bases, with 15 bases lying between them. Per the germline V gene, CDR1 is GTSNPN and CDR2 is SVGIG (reference sequence). The CDR3 sequence is 14 residues long. CDR3 sequence reads: CAWSQATGGTEAFF. In nucleotides, the CDR3 is TGTGCCTGGAGTCAAGCCACGGGGGGGACTGAAGCTTTCTTT.

The chain employs TRBV27 and TRBJ2-7, with 7 bases identical to TRBD1. The germline gives CDR1 MNHEY, CDR2 SMNVEV (reference sequence). J was trimmed by 4 bases and V by 0 bases; bases with no gene match: 3. The CDR3 covers 14 residues. CDR3 protein: CASSLSGRGYEQYF. DNA of the CDR3: TGTGCCAGCAGTTTATCAGGCAGGGGGTACGAGCAGTACTTC.

This chain links TRBV27 with TRBJ2-1, with 14 bases fitting TRBD2. The V and J ends lost 6 bases and 4 bases, in that order; junction bases with no gene match: 8. CDR3 size: 17 residues. Germline CDR1 reads MNHEY; CDR2 reads SMNVEV (reference sequence). CDR3 protein: CASSKGLAGVSYNEQFF. DNA of the CDR3: TGTGCCAGCAGCAAGGGACTAGCGGGAGTGTCATACAATGAGCAGTTCTTC.

The chain joins TRBV7-9 to TRBJ2-7, with 7 positions matching TRBD2. This CDR3 has 16 amino acids. With 1 base clipped from V and 7 bases from J, the junction kept 13 bases outside the gene matches. Germline assignment: CDR1 SEHNR and CDR2 FQNEAQ (reference sequence). In DNA, the CDR3 is TGTGCCAGCAGCTTAGGGGGGGGGAGTTACCCGTGGGAGCAGTACTTC. Residues: CASSLGGGSYPWEQYF.

J is TRBJ2-3 and V is TRBV5-1, with D possibly TRBD2 on 5 matching bases. This CDR3 comprises 15 residues. Germline lookup yields CDR1 SGHRS and CDR2 YFSETQ. Trimming removed 0 bases at V and 0 bases at J, with 8 bases between. This chain's CDR3 is CASSLVGGSTDTQYF. Here the CDR3 DNA reads TGCGCCAGCAGCTTGGTTGGCGGGAGCACAGATACGCAGTATTTT.

V usage is TRBV5-1 and J usage is TRBJ2-7, with D unresolved. The germline CDR1 and CDR2 sequences are SGHRS and YFSETQ. The V and J ends lost 0 bases and 0 bases respectively, with 7 bases between them. The CDR3 contains 14 residues. The CDR3, as DNA: TGCGCCAGCAGCTTGGCCGGTAACTCCTACGAGCAGTACTTC. This sequence encodes CASSLAGNSYEQYF.

The sample holds one count of this clone. The chain combines TRBV29-1 with TRBJ2-2; 9 positions match TRBD1. This CDR3 comprises 14 residues. Trimming took 4 bases from V and 2 from J; bases not matched to a gene: 2. Germline lookup yields CDR1 SQVTM and CDR2 ANQGSEA. In nucleotides, the CDR3 is TGCAGCGTTGGGACAGGGGTCAACACCGGGGAGCTGTTTTTT. Protein product: CSVGTGVNTGELFF.

This chain links TRBV7-9 with TRBJ2-7; a possible D gene is TRBD1 (5 bases). Per the germline V gene, CDR1 is SEHNR and CDR2 is FQNEAQ (reference sequence). The CDR3 spans 14 residues. Trimming shortened V by 4 bases and J by 9 bases, and 19 bases separated the two germline ends. In DNA, the CDR3 is TGTGCCAGCAGCTCCGGCCAGGGTTCTGTTGGGCAGTACTTC. It yields the protein CASSSGQGSVGQYF.

This chain joins TRBV4-1 and TRBJ2-1, with 8 bases aligning to TRBD2. The germline V gene has CDR1 MGHRA and CDR2 YSYEKL. Trimming took 0 bases from V and 5 from J; bases not matched to a gene: 3. This CDR3 spans 15 amino acids. CDR3 nucleotide sequence: TGCGCCAGCAGCCAAGAGGGACTAGAAAACAATGAGCAGTTCTTC. It translates to CASSQEGLENNEQFF.

This rearrangement joins TRBV5-4 to TRBJ2-5, with TRBD1 matching 7 bases. Germline V CDR1 and CDR2: SGHNT, YYREEE (reference sequence). This CDR3 region has 13 residues. J was trimmed by 4 bases and V by 4 bases; bases with no gene match: 4. DNA of the CDR3: TGTGCCAGCAGCGGATCAGGGGGAGAGACCCAGTACTTC. Translated, it gives CASSGSGGETQYF.

The gene calls are TRBV5-1 and TRBJ2-6; 9 bases align to TRBD1. Germline trimming cut 5 bases from V and 0 bases from J; bases unmatched to any gene: 6. Germline CDR1 SGHRS, CDR2 YFSETQ. The CDR3 length is 17 residues. In nucleotides, the CDR3 is TGCGCCAGCAGGTCCGGGACAGGGATCTCTGGGGCCAACGTCCTGACTTTC. This translates into CASRSGTGISGANVLTF.

The CDR3 DNA reads as TGTGCCAGCAGCTGGTTTAAGAGCTCCTACAATGAGCAGTTCTTC. This translates into CASSWFKSSYNEQFF. The genes are TRBV5-6 and TRBJ2-1; no clear D. CDR1 and CDR2 (germline): SGHDT, YYEEEE. This CDR3 is 15 amino acids long. Trimming left V 3 bases short and J 0 bases short, with 10 bases between.